The source of this T cell receptor (beta chain) is a study of T cells in Graves' hyperthyroidism and ophthalmopathy. General observations from the study: Appearing also in blood were most of the thyroid clonotypes expanded above 0.001. A 13 V-J model separated ophthalmopathy from stable hyperthyroidism. Prediction of ophthalmopathy progression came a median around 6 months pre-onset.

Details on this clonotype: Its antigen is unidentified.

Across 18 months, stable Graves' hyperthyroidism was marked by no progression to ophthalmopathy. RNA transcripts served as the template for amplifying TCR beta CDR3 regions. RT-PCR in the first round (using the HTBI primer set) targeted the TCR CDR3. Using its own MiXCR run on the multiplex PCR reads, TCRdb lists one record per CDR3 protein. The top ten hold less than 9.5% of the sample, which has roughly 570,000 distinct CDR3 sequences, around 14% seen once. This CDR3 contains 15 residues. V was cut by 4 bases and J by 9 bases, with 17 bases left in between. Looked up from germline, CDR1 is SGHKS and CDR2 is YYEKEE (reference sequence).

This sequence was found in a woman aged 30 to 39 with Graves' hyperthyroidism. This chain joins TRBV5-5 and TRBJ1-6; tentative D call: TRBD1 (6 bases). Sequenced sample: blood. CDR3 bases: TGTGCCAGCAGCGTGACAGGTCTGGTGGTTTCACCCCTCCACTTT. It specifies CASSVTGLVVSPLHF. Full variable domain (rest looked up from reference TRBV5-5 and TRBJ1-6): DAGVTQSPTHLIKTRGQQVTLRCSPISGHKSVSWYQQVLGQGPQFIFQYYEKEERGRGNFPDRFSARQFPNYSSELNVNALLLGDSALYLCASSVTGLVVSPLHFGNGTRLTVT.